This T cell receptor beta chain emerged from a study of cytomegalovirus exposure and HLA in healthy donors. In the study overall: Some 85 million unique TCRs from HLA-typed donors were held in an early data release. Study-wide results and limits: Overall, roughly 160 TCR beta chains were annotated as cytomegalovirus-associated. A later analysis found TCR association rates differed by HLA locus, highest for DRB1 and lowest for HLA-C.

At sampling all donors were nominally healthy, likely with unrecorded immune exposures. Remarks on this clone: Its antigen remains unknown.

Primers for the PCR totalled 60 Vbeta and 13 Jbeta. TCRdb's table, derived via immunoSEQ multiplex PCR, lists solely in-frame clones and lacks some. The sample holds roughly 100,000 clones; roughly 79% are singletons and the top ten take approximately 2%. The V gene's germline CDR1 is SGHTA and CDR2 FQGNSA. Losses at the gene ends were 7 bases for V and 6 bases for J; bases not matched to a gene: 14. The CDR3 runs 15 residues. The TCR was taken from a woman aged 40 to 50 in good health and CMV-seronegative. Sequenced input: PBMCs. V gene TRBV7-2 combines with J gene TRBJ2-7, with 8 bases lining up with TRBD2. The CDR3 nucleotides read TGTGCCAGCACCCCAATAGGGACTAGTTCAGTCGAGCAGTACTTC. Translating it yields CASTPIGTSSVEQYF.